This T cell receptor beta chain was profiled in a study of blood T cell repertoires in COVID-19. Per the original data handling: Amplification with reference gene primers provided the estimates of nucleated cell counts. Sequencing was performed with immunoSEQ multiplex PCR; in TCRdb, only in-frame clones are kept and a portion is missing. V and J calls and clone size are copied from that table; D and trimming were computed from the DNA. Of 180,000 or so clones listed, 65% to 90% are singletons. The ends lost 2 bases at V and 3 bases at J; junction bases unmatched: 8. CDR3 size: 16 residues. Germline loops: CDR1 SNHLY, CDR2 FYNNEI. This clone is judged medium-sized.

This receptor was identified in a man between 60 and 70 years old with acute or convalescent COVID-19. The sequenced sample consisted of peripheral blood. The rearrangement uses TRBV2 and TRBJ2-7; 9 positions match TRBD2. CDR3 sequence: CASSERVAGALYEQYF. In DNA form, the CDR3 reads TGTGCCAGCAGTGAAAGGGTAGCGGGAGCCCTCTACGAGCAGTACTTC.